This T cell receptor (beta chain) was recorded in a study of blood T cell repertoires in COVID-19. Using immunoSEQ multiplex PCR, the repertoire was profiled, and TCRdb retains in-frame clones only, with some absent. The sample comprises about 360,000 clones, around nine tenths of which are singletons, and less than 3.5% rests with the top ten. The sequence came from a human donor in a cohort sampled during active COVID-19. The sequencing input was peripheral blood.

The CDR3, as DNA: TGCAGCGTTGTTAGGACAGGGGCCTACGAGCAGTACTTC. Translated: CSVVRTGAYEQYF. V usage is TRBV29-1 and J usage is TRBJ2-7, with TRBD1 matching over 9 bases. The CDR3 loop spans 13 amino acids. The germline CDR1 and CDR2 sequences are SQVTM and ANQGSEA. V dropped 4 bases and J dropped 2; count of bases not matched to a gene: 3.